The entry below describes one TCR beta chain. Sample time point: baseline pretreatment blood. Treatment here: 15 Gy SBRT to primary tumor, nephrectomy 4 weeks later. This record comes from a study of radiation and T cells in renal cell carcinoma. The length of the CDR3 is 14 residues. Germline CDR1 reads LNHDA; CDR2 reads SQIVND (reference sequence). Trimming removed 5 bases from V and 2 bases from J, with 13 bases in between. Profiling relied on immunoSEQ multiplex PCR, and the TCRdb table lists in-frame clones only, not all of them. This sample yields about 150,000 clones, of which approximately 90% are seen a single time; about 12% belongs to the top ten.

This sequence was found in a woman between 50 and 59 years old with renal cell carcinoma. The chain combines TRBV19 with TRBJ2-7, with D possibly TRBD1 on 7 matching bases. The specimen comprised blood, sampled from a patient whose treatment included radiotherapy and nephrectomy. CDR3 nucleotide sequence: TGTGCCAGTAGTGGAGGGGGCGGCACCTACGAGCAGTACTTC. Protein: CASSGGGGTYEQYF.